This TCR beta chain was retrieved from a study of T cell repertoires in cytomegalovirus infection. Trimming took 5 bases from V and 7 from J; bases not matched to a gene: 13. Germline V gene sequence: CDR1 MDHEN, CDR2 SYDVKM. CDR3 size: 15 residues. This clonotype appeared many times. TCRdb independently ran MiXCR on the reads; one entry per CDR3 protein. Here the sample spans tens of thousands of distinct CDR3 sequences, over 3.5% being singletons. This clonotype was obtained from a human donor in good health (CMV status not recorded). Some clones in this sample may be carry-over from other donors' samples. Sequencing was performed on PBMCs. The chain is built from TRBV28 and TRBJ1-2; 7 bases line up with TRBD1. The CDR3 spells CASSPFHRGQGGYTF. The CDR3 DNA follows: TGTGCCAGCAGTCCTTTTCATAGGGGGCAGGGTGGCTACACCTTC.